This is a list of T cell receptor beta chains from one sample in a study of blood T cell repertoires in COVID-19. Clones were sequenced by immunoSEQ multiplex PCR, and TCRdb holds only the in-frame ones, with some missing. The sample consists of under 85,000 clones, around 82% of them appearing once. The sample consisted of peripheral blood. The receptors come from a human donor in a cohort sampled during active COVID-19. Each CDR3 is given with its conserved first and last residue. Fields, in order: J gene, V gene, CDR3 protein.

TRBJ2-3 | TRBV11-2 | CASSLERGGTDTQYF
TRBJ2-1 | TRBV6-2/TRBV6-3 | CASSYSRGQAWDEQFF
TRBJ1-2 | TRBV6-6 | CASSYSNNPNYGYTF
TRBJ2-7 | TRBV4-1 | CASRRQDYSYEQYF
TRBJ2-7 | TRBV28 | CASSRQAYEQYF
TRBJ2-1 | TRBV4-1 | CASSQDWTDSYNEQFF
TRBJ2-5 | TRBV11-1 | CASSLFAGKETQYF
TRBJ2-7 | TRBV6-9 | CAKILAGTYEQYF
TRBJ1-4 | TRBV3-1/TRBV3-2 | CASSPDRTNEKLFF
TRBJ1-2 | TRBV28 | CASSPYDGRINYGYTF
TRBJ1-5 | TRBV27 | CASSLRRGGPQHF
TRBJ1-2 | TRBV28 | CASSLPPKTGDGYTF
TRBJ2-5 | TRBV7-9 | CASSQGAQQETQYF